These T cell receptor beta chains were read from a single sample in a study of cytomegalovirus exposure and HLA in healthy donors. Some clones are missing from TCRdb's copy, which holds only in-frame ones; the method was immunoSEQ multiplex PCR. In the table there are roughly 180,000 clones, approximately 85% of which are singletons. Sequencing was done on a sample of PBMCs. These receptors were collected from a man younger than 30 in good health and CMV-seropositive. The CDR3 runs from the conserved cysteine through the conserved F or W. A D gene is named only where the DNA matches it firmly. Size values are once, few and many counts, or a class for expanded clones, and some rows have none.

d_call | clone_size | j_call | v_call | cdr3_aa | cdr3_nt
. | . | TRBJ1-1 | TRBV28 | CASREGRTNTEAFF | TGTGCCAGCAGGGAGGGCAGGACGAACACTGAAGCTTTCTTT
. | . | TRBJ1-1 | TRBV6-5 | CASSIRSMGNTEAFF | TGTGCCAGCAGTATTAGATCGATGGGCAACACTGAAGCTTTCTTT
. | . | TRBJ2-5 | TRBV9 | CASRGWGHFIETQYF | TGTGCCAGCCGAGGGTGGGGACACTTCATCGAGACCCAGTACTTC
. | . | TRBJ2-7 | TRBV5-4 | CASSSPGGSYEQYF | TGTGCCAGCAGCTCCCCAGGTGGTTCCTACGAGCAGTACTTC
. | . | TRBJ2-3 | TRBV7-8 | CASSLRDFTDTQYF | TGTGCCAGCAGCTTACGGGACTTCACAGATACGCAGTATTTT
. | . | TRBJ1-1 | TRBV20-1 | CSASSGSEAFF | TGCAGTGCTAGCTCAGGGTCTGAAGCTTTCTTT
. | . | TRBJ2-5 | TRBV12-5 | CASGLPDTGGKTQYF | TGTGCTAGTGGTTTGCCAGACACAGGAGGGAAGACCCAGTACTTC
TRBD2 | . | TRBJ2-3 | TRBV5-1 | CASSRLAGAGTDTQYF | TGCGCCAGCAGCCGCCTAGCGGGGGCGGGCACAGATACGCAGTATTTT
TRBD2 | . | TRBJ2-5 | TRBV6-5 | CASRKLAGGGETQYF | TGTGCCAGCAGGAAACTAGCGGGGGGAGGGGAGACCCAGTACTTC
TRBD2 | . | TRBJ2-5 | TRBV7-8 | CASSLLRGGQETQYF | TGTGCCAGCAGCTTATTGCGGGGGGGCCAAGAGACCCAGTACTTC
TRBD1 | . | TRBJ2-7 | TRBV10-1 | CASSAYPTGNYEQYF | TGCGCCAGCAGTGCATATCCGACAGGGAACTACGAGCAGTACTTC
. | . | TRBJ2-1 | TRBV5-6 | CASSLGGDRDNEQFF | TGTGCCAGCAGCTTGGGAGGCGACCGTGACAATGAGCAGTTCTTC
. | . | TRBJ2-7 | TRBV11-2 | CASSFQNFYEQYF | TGTGCCAGCAGCTTCCAAAACTTCTACGAGCAGTACTTC
. | . | TRBJ2-5 | TRBV2 | CASSAFYQETQYF | TGTGCCAGCAGTGCTTTTTATCAAGAGACCCAGTACTTC
. | . | TRBJ2-7 | TRBV4-1 | CASSLTPGESSYEQYF | TGCGCCAGCAGCCTAACCCCGGGGGAATCGTCGTACGAGCAGTACTTC
. | . | TRBJ2-5 | TRBV29-1 | CSVGRGAGETQYF | TGCAGCGTTGGACGGGGGGCCGGGGAGACCCAGTACTTC
. | . | TRBJ2-7 | TRBV4-2 | CASSQEHGASLIERYF | TGTGCCAGCAGCCAAGAACACGGCGCCAGTCTGATCGAGCGGTACTTC
TRBD1 | . | TRBJ1-1 | TRBV6-6 | CASHPTGLVTEAFF | TGTGCCAGCCACCCGACAGGGTTGGTAACTGAAGCTTTCTTT
TRBD1 | . | TRBJ1-5 | TRBV19 | CASSERQGDYQPQHF | TGTGCCAGTAGTGAGCGACAGGGAGATTATCAGCCCCAGCATTTT
. | . | TRBJ1-5 | TRBV4-1 | CASSQGQGNQPQHF | TGCGCCAGCAGCCAGGGGCAGGGGAATCAGCCCCAGCATTTT
TRBD1 | few | TRBJ1-6 | TRBV7-9 | CASSSPRGQLNSPLHF | TGTGCCAGCAGCTCCCCTCGGGGACAGCTAAATTCACCCCTCCACTTT
TRBD2 | . | TRBJ2-5 | TRBV9 | CASSVATSGGRQETQYF | TGTGCCAGCAGCGTAGCGACTAGCGGGGGAAGGCAAGAGACCCAGTACTTC
. | . | TRBJ2-7 | TRBV13 | CASSLGQGAGNSYEQYF | TGTGCCAGCAGCTTAGGCCAGGGAGCGGGCAATTCCTACGAGCAGTACTTC
TRBD1 | . | TRBJ1-6 | TRBV5-6 | CASSLGDRAGSPLHF | TGTGCCAGCAGCTTGGGTGACAGGGCTGGGTCACCCCTCCACTTT